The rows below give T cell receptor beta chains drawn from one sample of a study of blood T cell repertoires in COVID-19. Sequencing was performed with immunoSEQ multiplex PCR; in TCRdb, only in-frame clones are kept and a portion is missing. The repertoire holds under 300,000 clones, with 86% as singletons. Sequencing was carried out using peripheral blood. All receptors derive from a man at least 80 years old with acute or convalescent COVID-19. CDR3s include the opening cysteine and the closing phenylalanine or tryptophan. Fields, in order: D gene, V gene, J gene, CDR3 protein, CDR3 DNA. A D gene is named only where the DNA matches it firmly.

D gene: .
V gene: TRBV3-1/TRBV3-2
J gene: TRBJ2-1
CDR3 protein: CASSQVGGTAYNEQFF
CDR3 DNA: TGTGCCAGCAGCCAAGTTGGAGGGACAGCCTACAATGAGCAGTTCTTC

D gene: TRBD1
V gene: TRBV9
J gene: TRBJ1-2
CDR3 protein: CASSPWTGGNYGYTF
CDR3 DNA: TGTGCCAGCAGCCCGTGGACAGGGGGAAACTATGGCTACACCTTC

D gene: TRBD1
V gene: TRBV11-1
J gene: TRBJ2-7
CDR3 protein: CASRWDSVSYEQYF
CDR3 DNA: TGTGCCAGCAGGTGGGACAGCGTCTCCTACGAGCAGTACTTC

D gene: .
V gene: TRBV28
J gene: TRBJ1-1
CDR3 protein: CASSSPAEAFF
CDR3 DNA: TGTGCCAGCAGTTCCCCAGCTGAAGCTTTCTTT

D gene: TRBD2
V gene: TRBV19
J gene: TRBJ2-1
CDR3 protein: CASSAGGSYNEQFF
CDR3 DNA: TGTGCCAGTAGTGCGGGGGGCTCCTACAATGAGCAGTTCTTC

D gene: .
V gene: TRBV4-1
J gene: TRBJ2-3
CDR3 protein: CASSQASLSTDTQYF
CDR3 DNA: TGCGCCAGCAGCCAAGCTAGCCTGAGCACAGATACGCAGTATTTT

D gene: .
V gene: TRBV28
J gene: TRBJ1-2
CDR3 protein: CATLTSASSYTF
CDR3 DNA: TGTGCCACCTTAACTAGCGCCAGTAGCTACACCTTC

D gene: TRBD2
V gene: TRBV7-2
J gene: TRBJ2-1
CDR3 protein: CASSLALAGYGNEQFF
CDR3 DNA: TGTGCCAGCAGCTTAGCACTAGCGGGGTACGGCAATGAGCAGTTCTTC

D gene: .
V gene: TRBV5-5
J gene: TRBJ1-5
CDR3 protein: CASSLIDSKVSNQPQHF
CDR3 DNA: TGTGCCAGCAGCTTAATTGACTCTAAAGTCTCCAATCAGCCCCAGCATTTT

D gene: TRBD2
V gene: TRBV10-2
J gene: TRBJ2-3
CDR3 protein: CASGLAGISTDTQYF
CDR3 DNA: TGCGCCAGCGGACTAGCGGGGATTAGCACAGATACGCAGTATTTT

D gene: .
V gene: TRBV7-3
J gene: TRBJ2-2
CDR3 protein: CASSFSQGAGELFF
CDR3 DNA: TGTGCCAGCAGCTTTTCACAGGGAGCCGGGGAGCTGTTTTTT

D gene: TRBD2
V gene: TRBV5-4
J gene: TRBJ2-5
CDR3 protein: CASSTLAGGETQYF
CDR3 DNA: TGTGCCAGCAGCACCTTAGCGGGGGGGGAGACCCAGTACTTC

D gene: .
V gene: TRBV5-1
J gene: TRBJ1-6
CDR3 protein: CASSLAIGGNSPLHF
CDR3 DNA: TGCGCCAGCAGCTTGGCAATCGGGGGGAATTCACCCCTCCACTTT

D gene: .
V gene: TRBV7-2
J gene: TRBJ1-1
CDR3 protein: CASTAGGQNTEAFF
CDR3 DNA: TGTGCCAGCACCGCGGGGGGGCAGAACACTGAAGCTTTCTTT

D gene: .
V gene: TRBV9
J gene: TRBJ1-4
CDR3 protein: CASSVGWEGEKLFF
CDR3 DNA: TGTGCCAGCAGCGTAGGATGGGAGGGAGAAAAACTGTTTTTT

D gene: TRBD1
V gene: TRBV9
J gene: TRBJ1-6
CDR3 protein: CASSVGGQAVPLHF
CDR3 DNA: TGTGCCAGCAGCGTAGGGGGACAGGCGGTCCCCCTCCACTTT